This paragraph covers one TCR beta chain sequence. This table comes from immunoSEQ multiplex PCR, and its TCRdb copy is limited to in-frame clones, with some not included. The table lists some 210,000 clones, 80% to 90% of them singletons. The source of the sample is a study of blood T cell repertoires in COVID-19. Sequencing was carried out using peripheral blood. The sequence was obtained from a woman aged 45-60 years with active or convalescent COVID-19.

CDR3 region: CASSLGTTYEQYF. The CDR3, as DNA: TGTGCCAGCAGCTTAGGGACTACCTACGAGCAGTACTTC. The chain combines TRBV7-3 with TRBJ2-7, with 7 bases matching TRBD2. Germline V gene lookup returns CDR1 SGHTA and CDR2 FQGTGA. The length of the CDR3 is 13 residues. V gave up 2 bases and J gave up 2 bases; unmatched junction bases: 0.